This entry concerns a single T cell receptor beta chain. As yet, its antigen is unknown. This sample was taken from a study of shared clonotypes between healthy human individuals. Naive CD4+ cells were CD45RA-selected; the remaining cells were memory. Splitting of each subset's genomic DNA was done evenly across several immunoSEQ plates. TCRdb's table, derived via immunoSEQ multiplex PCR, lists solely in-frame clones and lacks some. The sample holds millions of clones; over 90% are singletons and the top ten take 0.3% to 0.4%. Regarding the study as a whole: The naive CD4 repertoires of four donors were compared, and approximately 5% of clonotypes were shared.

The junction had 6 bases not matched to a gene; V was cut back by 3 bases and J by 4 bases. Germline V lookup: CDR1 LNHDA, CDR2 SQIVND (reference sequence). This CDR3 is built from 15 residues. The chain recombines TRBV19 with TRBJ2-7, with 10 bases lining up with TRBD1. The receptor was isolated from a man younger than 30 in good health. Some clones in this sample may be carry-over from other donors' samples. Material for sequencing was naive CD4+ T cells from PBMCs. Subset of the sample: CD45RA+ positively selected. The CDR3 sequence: CASSIDRGRGYEQYF. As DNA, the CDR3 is TGTGCCAGTAGTATCGACAGGGGGCGCGGATACGAGCAGTACTTC.